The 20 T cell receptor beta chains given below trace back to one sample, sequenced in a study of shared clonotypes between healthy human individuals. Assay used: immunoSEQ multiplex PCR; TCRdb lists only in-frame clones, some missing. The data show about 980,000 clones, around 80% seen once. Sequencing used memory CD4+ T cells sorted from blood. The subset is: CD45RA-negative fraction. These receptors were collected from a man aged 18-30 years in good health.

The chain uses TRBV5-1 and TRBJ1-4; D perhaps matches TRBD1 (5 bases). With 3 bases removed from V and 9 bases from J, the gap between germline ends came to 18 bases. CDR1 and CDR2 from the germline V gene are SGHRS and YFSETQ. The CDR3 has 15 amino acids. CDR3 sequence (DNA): TGCGCCAGCAGCTGGGGGTTAGGGGCGGAAAAAAAACTGTTTTTT. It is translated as CASSWGLGAEKKLFF.

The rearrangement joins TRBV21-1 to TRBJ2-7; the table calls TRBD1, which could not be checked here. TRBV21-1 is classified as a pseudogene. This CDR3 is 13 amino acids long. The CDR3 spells CASRGTGLYEQYF. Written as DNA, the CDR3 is TGTGCCAGCAGGGGGACAGGGCTTTACGAGCAGTACTTC.

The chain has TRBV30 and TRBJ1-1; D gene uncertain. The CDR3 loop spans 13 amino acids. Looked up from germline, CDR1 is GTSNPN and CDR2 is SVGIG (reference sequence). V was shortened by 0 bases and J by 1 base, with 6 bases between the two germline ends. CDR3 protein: CAWSVRPNTEAFF. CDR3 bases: TGTGCCTGGAGTGTAAGGCCGAACACTGAAGCTTTCTTT.

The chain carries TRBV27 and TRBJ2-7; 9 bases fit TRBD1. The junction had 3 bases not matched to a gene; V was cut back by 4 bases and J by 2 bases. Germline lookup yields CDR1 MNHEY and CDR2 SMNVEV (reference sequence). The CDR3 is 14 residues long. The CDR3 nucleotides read TGTGCCAGCAGTTCGGGACAGGGACCCTACGAGCAGTACTTC. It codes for CASSSGQGPYEQYF.

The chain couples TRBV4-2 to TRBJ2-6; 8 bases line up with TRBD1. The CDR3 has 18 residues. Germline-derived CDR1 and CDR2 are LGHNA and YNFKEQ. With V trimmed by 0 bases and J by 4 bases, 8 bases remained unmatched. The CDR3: CASSQDGQGARGANVLTF. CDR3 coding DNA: TGTGCCAGCAGCCAAGATGGCCAGGGGGCGCGAGGGGCCAACGTCCTGACTTTC.

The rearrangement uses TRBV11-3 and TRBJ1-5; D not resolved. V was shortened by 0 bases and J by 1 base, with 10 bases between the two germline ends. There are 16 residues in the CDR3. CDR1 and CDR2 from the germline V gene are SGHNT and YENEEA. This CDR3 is CASSLERVLSNQPQHF. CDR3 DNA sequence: TGTGCCAGCAGCTTAGAGAGGGTATTAAGCAATCAGCCCCAGCATTTT. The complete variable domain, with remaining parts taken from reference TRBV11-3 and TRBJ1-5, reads EAGVVQSPRYKIIEKKQPVAFWCNPISGHNTLYWYLQNLGQGPELLIRYENEEAVDDSQLPKDRFSAERLKGVDSTLKIQPAELGDSAVYLCASSLERVLSNQPQHFGDGTRLSIL.

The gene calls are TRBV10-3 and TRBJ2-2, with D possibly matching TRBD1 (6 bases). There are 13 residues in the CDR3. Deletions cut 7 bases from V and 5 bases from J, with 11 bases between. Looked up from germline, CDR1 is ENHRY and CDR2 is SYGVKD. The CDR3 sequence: CAITDRGTGELFF. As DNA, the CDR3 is TGTGCCATCACGGACAGAGGTACCGGGGAGCTGTTTTTT.

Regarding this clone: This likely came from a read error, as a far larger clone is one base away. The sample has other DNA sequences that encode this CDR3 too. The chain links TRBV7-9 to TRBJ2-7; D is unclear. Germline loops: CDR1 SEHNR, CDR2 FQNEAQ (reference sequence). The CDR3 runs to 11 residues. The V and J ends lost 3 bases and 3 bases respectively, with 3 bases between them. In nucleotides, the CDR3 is TGTGCCAGCAGCTTGGACTACGAGCAGTACTTC. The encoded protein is CASSLDYEQYF.

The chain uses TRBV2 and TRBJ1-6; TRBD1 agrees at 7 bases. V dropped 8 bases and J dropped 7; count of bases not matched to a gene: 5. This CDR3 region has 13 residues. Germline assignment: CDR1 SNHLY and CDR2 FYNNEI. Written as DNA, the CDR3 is TGTGCCAGCCTGGGACAGCTCAATTCACCCCTCCACTTT. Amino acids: CASLGQLNSPLHF.

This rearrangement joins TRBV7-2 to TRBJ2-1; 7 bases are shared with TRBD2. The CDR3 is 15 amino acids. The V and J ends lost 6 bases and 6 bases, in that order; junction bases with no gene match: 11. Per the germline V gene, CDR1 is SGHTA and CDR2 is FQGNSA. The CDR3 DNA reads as TGTGCCAGCAGTCTTCGCGGGAGAAGGGCCAATGAGCAGTTCTTC. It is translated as CASSLRGRRANEQFF.

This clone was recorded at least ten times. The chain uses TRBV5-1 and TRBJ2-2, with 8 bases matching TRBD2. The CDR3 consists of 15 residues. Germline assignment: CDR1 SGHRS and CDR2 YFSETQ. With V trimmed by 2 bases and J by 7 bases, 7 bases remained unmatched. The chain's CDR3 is CASSFASGGVGELFF. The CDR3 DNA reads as TGCGCCAGCAGCTTCGCATCGGGAGGGGTCGGGGAGCTGTTTTTT.

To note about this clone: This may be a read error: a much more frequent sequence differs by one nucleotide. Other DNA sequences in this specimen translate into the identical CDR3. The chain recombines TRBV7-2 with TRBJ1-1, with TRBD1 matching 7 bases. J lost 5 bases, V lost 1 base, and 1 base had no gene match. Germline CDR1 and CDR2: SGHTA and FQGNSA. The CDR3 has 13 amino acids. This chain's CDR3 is CASSLGQGTEAFF. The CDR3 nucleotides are TGTGCCAGCAGCTTAGGACAGGGAACTGAAGCTTTCTTT.

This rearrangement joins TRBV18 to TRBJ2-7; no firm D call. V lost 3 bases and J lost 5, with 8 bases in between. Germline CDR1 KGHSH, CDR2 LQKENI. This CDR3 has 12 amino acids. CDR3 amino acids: CASSPDTHEQYF. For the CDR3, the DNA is TGTGCCAGCTCACCGGATACCCACGAGCAGTACTTC.

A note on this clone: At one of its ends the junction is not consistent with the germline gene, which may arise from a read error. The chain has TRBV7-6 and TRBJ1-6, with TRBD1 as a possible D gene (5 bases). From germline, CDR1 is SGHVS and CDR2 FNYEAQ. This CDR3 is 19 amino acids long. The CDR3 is CASILCRDSGGSYNSPLHF. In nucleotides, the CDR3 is TGTGCCAGCATCTTATGCCGGGACTCCGGAGGCTCCTATAATTCACCCCTCCACTTT. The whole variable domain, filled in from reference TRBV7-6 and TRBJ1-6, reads GAGVSQSPRYKVTKRGQDVALRCDPISGHVSLYWYRQALGQGPEFLTYFNYEAQQDKSGLPNDRFSAERPEGSISTLTIQRTEQRDSAMYRCASILCRDSGGSYNSPLHFGNGTRLTVT.

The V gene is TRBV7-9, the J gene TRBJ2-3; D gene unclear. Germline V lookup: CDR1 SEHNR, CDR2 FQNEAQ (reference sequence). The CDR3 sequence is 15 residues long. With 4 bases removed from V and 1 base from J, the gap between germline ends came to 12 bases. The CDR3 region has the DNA TGTGCCAGCAGCTCTACAGAACCCCGCACAGATACGCAGTATTTT. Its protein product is CASSSTEPRTDTQYF.

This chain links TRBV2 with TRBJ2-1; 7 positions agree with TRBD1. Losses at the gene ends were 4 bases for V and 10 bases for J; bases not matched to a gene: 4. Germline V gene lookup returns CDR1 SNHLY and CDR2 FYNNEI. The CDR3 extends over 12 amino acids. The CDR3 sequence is CASSATGWEQFF. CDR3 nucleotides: TGTGCCAGCAGTGCGACAGGGTGGGAGCAGTTCTTC.

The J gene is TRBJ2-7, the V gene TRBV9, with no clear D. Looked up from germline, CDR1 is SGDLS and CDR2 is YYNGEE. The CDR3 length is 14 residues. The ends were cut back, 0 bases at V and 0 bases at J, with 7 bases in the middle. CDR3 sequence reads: CASSVASSSYEQYF. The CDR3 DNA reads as TGTGCCAGCAGCGTAGCTTCCAGCTCCTACGAGCAGTACTTC.

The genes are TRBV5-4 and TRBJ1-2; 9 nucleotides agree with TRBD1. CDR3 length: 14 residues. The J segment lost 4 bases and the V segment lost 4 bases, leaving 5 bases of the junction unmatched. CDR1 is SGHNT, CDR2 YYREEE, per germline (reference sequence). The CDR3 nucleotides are TGTGCCAGCAGCCCGCCGGGACAGGGCTATGGCTACACCTTC. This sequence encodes CASSPPGQGYGYTF.

The CDR3 sequence: CASSLAGRGGGFF. CDR3 nucleotide sequence: TGTGCCAGCAGCCTGGCGGGGCGCGGGGGAGGTTTCTTT. The chain has TRBV7-9 and TRBJ1-1; a possible D gene is TRBD1 (5 bases). The CDR3 sequence is 13 residues long. Germline CDR1 SEHNR, CDR2 FQNEAQ (reference sequence). V dropped 5 bases and J dropped 13 bases, with 20 bases sitting between them.

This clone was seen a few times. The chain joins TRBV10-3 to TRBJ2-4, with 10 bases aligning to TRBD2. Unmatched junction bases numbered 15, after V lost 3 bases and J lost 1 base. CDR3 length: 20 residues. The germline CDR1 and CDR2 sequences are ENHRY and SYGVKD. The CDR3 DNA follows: TGTGCCATCAGTGACTTCGGGGGCTCAGGTAGCGGGGGGGCCAAAAACATTCAGTACTTC. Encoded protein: CAISDFGGSGSGGAKNIQYF.